This T cell receptor (beta chain) was sequenced for a study of graft-versus-host responses after intestinal transplantation. Study-wide background: All recipients were transplanted with multivisceral, liver-intestinal, or isolated intestinal grafts.

Study results and limitations: Recipient marrow contained GvH clones, some of which appeared first in ileum or blood. Allograft graft-versus-host to host-versus-graft clonal ratios ran high in patients with graft-donor T cell macrochimerism.

CDR3 length: 16 amino acids. The V gene end was trimmed by 0 bases and the J gene end by 2 bases; junction bases not matched to a gene: 4. CDR1 SGHDN and CDR2 FVKESK come from the germline V gene. The authors plated around 200,000 CFSE-labeled responder cells with around 200,000 irradiated, violet-dye-labeled stimulator cells. Sequenced by immunoSEQ multiplex PCR; TCRdb stores in-frame clones only, minus some. Of about 12,000 clones in the sample, about 30% were seen once. This receptor was obtained from a human patient who received an intestinal transplant. This rearrangement joins TRBV14 to TRBJ2-3; 8 nucleotides align to TRBD2. The input for sequencing was alloreactive CD8+ T cells from a mixed lymphocyte reaction culture, taken before intestinal transplant. Specified subset: CFSE-low proliferating T cells sorted from approximately 6-day pre-transplant mixed lymphocyte reaction (GvH or HvG direction). CDR3 coding DNA: TGTGCCAGCAGCCAAGAGGCGGGAGGACTCACAGATACGCAGTATTTT. This codes for CASSQEAGGLTDTQYF.